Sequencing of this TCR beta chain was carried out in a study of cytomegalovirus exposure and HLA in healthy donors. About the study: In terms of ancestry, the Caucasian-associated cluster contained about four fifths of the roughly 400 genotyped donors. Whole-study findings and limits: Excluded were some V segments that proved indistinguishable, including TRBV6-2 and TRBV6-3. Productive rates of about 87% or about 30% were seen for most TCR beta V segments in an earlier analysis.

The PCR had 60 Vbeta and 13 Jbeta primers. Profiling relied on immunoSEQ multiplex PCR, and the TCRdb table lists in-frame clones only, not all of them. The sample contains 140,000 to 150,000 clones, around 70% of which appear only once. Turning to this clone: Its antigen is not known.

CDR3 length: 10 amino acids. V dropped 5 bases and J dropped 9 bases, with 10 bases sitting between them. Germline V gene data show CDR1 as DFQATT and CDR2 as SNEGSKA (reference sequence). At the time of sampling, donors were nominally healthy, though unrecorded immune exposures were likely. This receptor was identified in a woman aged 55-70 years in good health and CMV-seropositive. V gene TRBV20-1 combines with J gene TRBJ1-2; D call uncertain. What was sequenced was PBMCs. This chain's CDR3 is CSARVPSYTF. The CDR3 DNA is TGCAGTGCTCGGGTACCAAGCTACACCTTC.